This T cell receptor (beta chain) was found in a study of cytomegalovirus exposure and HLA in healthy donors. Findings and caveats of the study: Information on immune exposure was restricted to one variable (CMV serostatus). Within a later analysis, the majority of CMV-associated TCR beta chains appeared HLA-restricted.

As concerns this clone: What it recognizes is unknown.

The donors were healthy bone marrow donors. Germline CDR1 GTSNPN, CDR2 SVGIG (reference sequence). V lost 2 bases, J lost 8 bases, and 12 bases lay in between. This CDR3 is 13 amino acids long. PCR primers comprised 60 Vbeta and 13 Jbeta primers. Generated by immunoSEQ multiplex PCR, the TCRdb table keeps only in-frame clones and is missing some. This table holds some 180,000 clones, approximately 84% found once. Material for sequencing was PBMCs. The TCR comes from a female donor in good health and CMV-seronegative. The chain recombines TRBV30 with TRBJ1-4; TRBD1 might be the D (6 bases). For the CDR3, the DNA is TGTGCCTGGAGTACAGGGTTAGAGGAAAAACTGTTTTTT. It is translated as CAWSTGLEEKLFF.